These 8 T cell receptor beta chains originate from one sample sequenced in a study of monozygotic twins with inflammatory bowel disease. Using the 5' RACE reads, TCRdb records one entry per CDR3 protein without DNA. The sample has roughly 200,000 distinct CDR3 sequences. Input material: blood. Every receptor here comes from a human donor with ulcerative colitis or Crohn's disease, or a healthy co-twin of an affected twin (not recorded which).

This chain's CDR3 is CATSRDRVATPGTQYF. The J gene is TRBJ2-5, the V gene TRBV15; TCRdb lists TRBD1, though no DNA is available to test this call. This CDR3 is built from 16 residues. Germline V gene lookup returns CDR1 LNHNV and CDR2 YYDKDF (reference sequence).

This chain connects TRBV7-9 to TRBJ1-1. The CDR3 runs 13 residues. Germline CDR1 reads SEHNR; CDR2 reads FQNEAQ (reference sequence). CDR3: CASSPRANTEAFF.

The chain uses TRBV29-1 and TRBJ2-2; TCRdb proposes TRBD2, but this gene call is untestable without DNA. CDR1 and CDR2 (germline): SQVTM, ANQGSEA. The CDR3 contains 14 residues. The CDR3 sequence is CSVIAGTNTGELFF.

V gene TRBV6-1 combines with J gene TRBJ1-2; without DNA, the TCRdb call of TRBD1 cannot be checked. Germline CDR1 and CDR2: MNHNS and SASEGT. The CDR3 consists of 14 residues. The CDR3 loop reads CASSEDDRGLGYTF.

This chain links TRBV12-3 or TRBV12-4 with TRBJ2-1; TCRdb calls TRBD2, which cannot be checked without DNA. The CDR3 is 18 amino acids. This CDR3 is CASSPGTISSSGYNEQFF.

The chain couples TRBV6-5 to TRBJ2-7. The germline CDR1 and CDR2 sequences are MNHEY and SVGAGI. The CDR3 consists of 13 residues. This chain's CDR3 is CASTEGNSYEQYF.

This CDR3 reads CASSVQGKNEQFF. V usage is TRBV6-4 and J usage is TRBJ2-1; the TRBD1 assignment by TCRdb is unverifiable without DNA. Looked up from germline, CDR1 is MRHNA and CDR2 is SNTAGT. This CDR3 is built from 13 residues.

The CDR3 is CASSRNRVAGGPGNEQFF. V and J are TRBV11-1 and TRBJ2-1; TCRdb's D gene call, TRBD2, goes unchecked for lack of DNA. The CDR3 covers 18 residues. Germline V lookup: CDR1 SGHAT, CDR2 FQDESV (reference sequence).